Reported below is one TCR beta chain. The antigen is undetermined. This record belongs to a study of cytomegalovirus exposure and HLA in healthy donors. V dropped 5 bases and J dropped 5; count of bases not matched to a gene: 6. The CDR3 length is 14 residues. Germline V gives CDR1 KGHSH, CDR2 LQKENI. Study outcomes and limitations: When the data were analyzed later, several of the most significant clusters appeared to be linked to common viral pathogens.

The primer mix had 60 Vbeta and 13 Jbeta primers. Data came from immunoSEQ multiplex PCR; TCRdb stores just in-frame clones and leaves some out. This table has more than 150,000 clones, roughly 83% appearing once. The clonotype comes from a woman aged 18-30 years in good health and CMV-seronegative. The chain couples TRBV18 to TRBJ2-7; 10 bases match TRBD1. The sequencing input was PBMCs. CDR3 DNA sequence: TGTGCCAGCTCATCCGGGACAGGGGTCAACGAGCAGTACTTC. It is translated as CASSSGTGVNEQYF.